The 5 T cell receptor beta chains given below trace back to one sample, sequenced in a study of spatial heterogeneity in lung cancer. MiXCR was run by TCRdb on the 5' RACE reads, yielding one entry per CDR3 protein. The sample has around 110,000 distinct CDR3 sequences, 12% seen once; the top ten hold approximately 16%. Time point given: blood at routine non-recurrence follow-up after resection. Unsorted whole RNA from tumor, nontumor lung or frozen PBMC underwent sequencing. The sequencing used PBMCs, collected at follow-up. These receptors were collected from a male donor with early-stage non-small cell lung cancer.

The V call is TRBV24-1, the J call TRBJ2-1; 7 bases align to TRBD2. V dropped 4 bases and J dropped 8; count of bases not matched to a gene: 19. CDR3 size: 18 residues. Germline values: CDR1 KGHDR, CDR2 SFDVKD. DNA for the CDR3: TGTGCCACCAGTGACGGATTGCTCGGACTAGGACGGCTTCATGAGCAGTTCTTC. Amino acid sequence: CATSDGLLGLGRLHEQFF.

The rearrangement joins TRBV6-5 to TRBJ1-1; TRBD1 might be the D (6 bases). CDR3 length equals 15 residues. Germline V CDR1 and CDR2: MNHEY, SVGAGI. V was pared by 6 bases and J by 1 base, with 15 bases between. The CDR3 nucleotides are TGTGCCAGCAGCCAGGACAGTATTACGAACACTGAAGCTTTCTTT. As protein: CASSQDSITNTEAFF.

In its sample, this clonotype was seen a few times. This rearrangement joins TRBV7-3 to TRBJ2-5, with a possible D match to TRBD2 (5 bases). CDR1 and CDR2 (germline): SGHTA, FQGTGA. The CDR3 length is 13 residues. Trimming removed 6 bases at V and 5 bases at J, with 13 bases between. CDR3 sequence: CASSWTASETQYF. CDR3 nucleotides: TGTGCCAGCAGTTGGACTGCTAGTGAGACCCAGTACTTC.

This clonotype has only a few counts. V usage is TRBV28 and J usage is TRBJ1-2, with 7 bases aligning to TRBD1. This CDR3 comprises 13 residues. CDR1 is MDHEN, CDR2 SYDVKM, per germline. V was clipped by 8 bases and J by 4 bases; unmatched bases: 7. The CDR3: CASGSRGFYGYTF. CDR3 in DNA: TGTGCCAGCGGATCCAGGGGGTTCTATGGCTACACCTTC.

This clonotype was counted ten times or more. The chain uses TRBV7-2 and TRBJ2-1; the D is unclear. Trimming stripped 3 bases from V and 6 bases from J, with 6 bases between. CDR1 is SGHTA, CDR2 FQGNSA, per germline. The CDR3 contains 12 residues. The CDR3 region has the DNA TGTGCCAGCAGCTTTTTTGCCAATGAGCAGTTCTTC. Protein product: CASSFFANEQFF.